This is a list of T cell receptor beta chains from one sample in a study of blood T cell repertoires in COVID-19. Sequencing was performed with immunoSEQ multiplex PCR; in TCRdb, only in-frame clones are kept and a portion is missing. The sample has approximately 60,000 clones; over 75% are singletons. The sample taken for sequencing was peripheral blood. The receptor set was obtained from a man older than 75 with acute or convalescent COVID-19. Each CDR3 is given without its conserved first and last residue. A clone size is listed for some rows: how often the clone was seen (once, few, many), or a class if it is expanded.

abundance,j_gene,v_gene,CDR3aa
NA,TRBJ1-2,TRBV5-1,ASSRTGGNGYT
NA,TRBJ2-7,TRBV5-1,ASSYRGRYEQY
few,TRBJ1-2,TRBV6-5,ASSTGGGNYGYT
NA,TRBJ2-7,TRBV27,ASSLSYRSSYEQY
many,TRBJ2-2,TRBV4-2,ASSRGTSGDRNTGELF
few,TRBJ2-7,TRBV6-6,ASTPGTALYEQY
NA,TRBJ2-2,TRBV15,ATSKGTQGYNTGELF
NA,TRBJ2-7,TRBV27,ASSLSAGTGTFSHYEQY
NA,TRBJ1-1,TRBV6-6,ASRDRGNTEAF
NA,TRBJ1-2,TRBV28,ASSRFGTNRNGYT
NA,TRBJ1-2,TRBV13,ASSRTEVGYT
NA,TRBJ1-2,TRBV28,ASSLGAGGEFFGYT
NA,TRBJ2-1,TRBV29-1,SVNLPTRGAGYNEQF
NA,TRBJ2-1,TRBV19,ASQGGGHNEQF
NA,TRBJ2-7,TRBV5-1,ASSPRTSGDYEQY
NA,TRBJ1-2,TRBV19,ASSTGDSNYGYT
NA,TRBJ2-2,TRBV29-1,SVIVRDLRPPNTGELF
NA,TRBJ2-3,TRBV11-2,ASSPAGPSTDTQY
NA,TRBJ1-4,TRBV7-6,ASSPTDGNEKLF
NA,TRBJ2-7,TRBV6-5,ASSSSGGEPYEQY
NA,TRBJ2-7,TRBV29-1,SVGTGGSSYEQY
NA,TRBJ1-2,TRBV29-1,SVEEGGPYGYT
NA,TRBJ2-7,TRBV6-5,ASSTGGPGQY
few,TRBJ1-1,TRBV9,ASSAESWMNTEAF
NA,TRBJ2-3,TRBV21-1,ASSKVPGGPDTQY
NA,TRBJ2-7,TRBV6-1,ASSEGGGGPYEQY
NA,TRBJ2-7,TRBV6-5,ASSTRTGTYEQY
few,TRBJ1-3,TRBV7-6,ASRSGNTIY
NA,TRBJ2-2,TRBV19,AAQGGLAGARGGELF
NA,TRBJ2-3,TRBV27,ASSLAGEGTDTQY
NA,TRBJ1-6,TRBV7-9,ASSLEGLNNSPLH
once,TRBJ2-5,TRBV29-1,SVEGASFTEETQY
few,TRBJ2-7,TRBV4-1,ASSLGGHQPYEQY
NA,TRBJ1-1,TRBV28,ASSSTENTEAF
NA,TRBJ1-2,TRBV5-1,ASSPDIDGYT
NA,TRBJ2-3,TRBV5-8,ASSWRGPSDTQY
NA,TRBJ2-7,TRBV6-5,ASTSGQATSYEQY
NA,TRBJ2-7,TRBV7-9,ASSLAPGQGYEQY
NA,TRBJ1-1,TRBV7-9,ASSLDGGANTEAF
NA,TRBJ2-7,TRBV23-1,ASSAHPPRQSCEQY
NA,TRBJ1-5,TRBV6-5,ASKRQDSNQPQH
NA,TRBJ1-3,TRBV6-5,ASSTGQRGNTIY